Shown below are 9 T cell receptor beta chains from a single sample sequenced in a study of T cells in Graves' hyperthyroidism and ophthalmopathy. TCR beta CDR3 sequences were amplified from RNA transcripts. First-round RT-PCR targeting the TCR CDR3 was performed with the HTBI primer set. From the multiplex PCR reads, TCRdb called clonotypes with MiXCR, one entry per CDR3 protein. The sample yields under 400,000 distinct CDR3 sequences, around a sixth seen once. The sequenced material came from blood. These receptors originate from a young woman with Graves' hyperthyroidism that later progressed to Graves' ophthalmopathy.

The sample holds many counts of this clonotype. The rearrangement joins TRBV29-1 to TRBJ2-7; D not certain. This CDR3 has 13 amino acids. Between the trimmed V and J ends, which lost 0 bases and 1 base, there was a span of 7 bases. CDR1 and CDR2 (germline): SQVTM, ANQGSEA. CDR3: CSVEESPSYEQYF. Here the CDR3 DNA reads TGCAGCGTTGAAGAAAGCCCTTCCTACGAGCAGTACTTC.

The V gene is TRBV27, the J gene TRBJ2-5; no definite D call. Trimming removed 2 bases from V and 5 bases from J, with 15 bases in between. Per germline, CDR1 MNHEY and CDR2 SMNVEV (reference sequence). The CDR3 consists of 15 residues. This chain's CDR3 is CASSLKVASLETQYF. CDR3 DNA: TGTGCCAGCAGTTTAAAAGTGGCGAGTCTGGAGACCCAGTACTTC.

This rearrangement joins TRBV7-9 to TRBJ1-3; D unclear. The germline gives CDR1 SEHNR, CDR2 FQNEAQ (reference sequence). CDR3 length: 14 amino acids. The V and J ends lost 2 bases and 3 bases respectively, with 8 bases between them. In DNA, the CDR3 is TGTGCCAGCAGCTTAAATCCCGGTGGAAACACCATATATTTT. Its translation: CASSLNPGGNTIYF. Combining the CDR3 with reference TRBV7-9 and TRBJ1-3 gives the whole variable domain DTGVSQNPRHKITKRGQNVTFRCDPISEHNRLYWYRQTLGQGPEFLTYFQNEAQLEKSRLLSDRFSAERPKGSFSTLEIQRTEQGDSAMYLCASSLNPGGNTIYFGEGSWLTVV.

The chain couples TRBV5-6 to TRBJ2-3, with 7 bases fitting TRBD2. Germline CDR1 reads SGHDT; CDR2 reads YYEEEE. There are 14 residues in the CDR3. V shed 0 bases and J 4 bases; nucleotides not matched to a gene: 2. CDR3 loop: CASSLGTSADTQYF. DNA for the CDR3: TGTGCCAGCAGCTTGGGGACTAGTGCAGATACGCAGTATTTT.

For the CDR3, the DNA is TGTGCCAGCAGTTTAGTAGCTAGGGATGAGCAGTTCTTC. Its protein product is CASSLVARDEQFF. J is TRBJ2-1 and V is TRBV12-3 or TRBV12-4, with no clear D. V gave up 1 base and J gave up 8 bases, with 9 bases separating them. This CDR3 contains 13 residues.

This clonotype has just a few counts. This chain uses TRBV2 with TRBJ2-5; the D is unclear. Germline V gene lookup returns CDR1 SNHLY and CDR2 FYNNEI. This CDR3 is 12 amino acids long. V gave up 8 bases and J gave up 8 bases, with 15 bases separating them. The CDR3 region has the DNA TGTGCCAGCGTCGGGCCTGACATAACCCAGTACTTC. Translated, it gives CASVGPDITQYF.

This clonotype has ten or more counts. CDR3 in DNA: TGTGCCAGCAGTGAGAGCCGCCTCGGTCACACCGGGGAGCTGTTTTTT. This codes for CASSESRLGHTGELFF. The genes are TRBV2 and TRBJ2-2, with no clear D. Germline CDR1 and CDR2: SNHLY and FYNNEI. V was trimmed by 3 bases and J by 3 bases, leaving 14 bases between them. CDR3 length: 16 amino acids. Full variable domain (remainder filled in from reference TRBV2 and TRBJ2-2): EPEVTQTPSHQVTQMGQEVILRCVPISNHLYFYWYRQILGQKVEFLVSFYNNEISEKSEIFDDQFSVERPDGSNFTLKIRSTKLEDSAMYFCASSESRLGHTGELFFGEGSRLTVL.

This clonotype was detected only a few times. V is TRBV6-2 or TRBV6-3 and J is TRBJ2-3, with no clear D. V dropped 2 bases and J dropped 0 bases, with 6 bases sitting between them. The CDR3 loop spans 14 amino acids. CDR1 is MNHEY and CDR2 is SVGEGT in the germline V gene. CDR3 nucleotides: TGTGCCAGCAGTTACACGGCTAGCACAGATACGCAGTATTTT. Translating gives CASSYTASTDTQYF.

This clonotype was recorded many times. The rearrangement uses TRBV7-9 and TRBJ2-1; 8 nucleotides align to TRBD2. CDR1 SEHNR and CDR2 FQNEAQ come from the germline V gene (reference sequence). After removal of 5 bases from V and 2 bases from J, the junction contained 8 bases not matched to a gene. The CDR3 loop spans 16 amino acids. The CDR3 loop is CASSTITSGAYNEQFF. CDR3 DNA: TGTGCCAGCAGCACCATCACTAGCGGAGCCTACAATGAGCAGTTCTTC.